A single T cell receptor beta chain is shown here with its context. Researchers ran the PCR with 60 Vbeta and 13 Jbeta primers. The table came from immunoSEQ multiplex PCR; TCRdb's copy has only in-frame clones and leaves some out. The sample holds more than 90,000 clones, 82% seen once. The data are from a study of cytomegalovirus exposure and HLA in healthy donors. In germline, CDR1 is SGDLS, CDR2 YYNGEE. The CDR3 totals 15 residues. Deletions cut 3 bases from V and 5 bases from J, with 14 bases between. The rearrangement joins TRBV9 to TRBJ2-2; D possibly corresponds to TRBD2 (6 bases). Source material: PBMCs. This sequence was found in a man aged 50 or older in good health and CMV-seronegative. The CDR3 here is CASSAGTSQTGELFF. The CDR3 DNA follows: TGTGCCAGCAGCGCCGGGACTTCTCAAACCGGGGAGCTGTTTTTT.